This T cell receptor beta chain was documented in a study of blood T cell repertoires in COVID-19. Overall study context: Samples of COVID-19 (acute and convalescent) were obtained from the United States, Italy and Spain. Nucleic acid was either cDNA or gDNA, and it came from T cells, B-cell-depleted T cells, or PBMCs.

Under the authors' procedure: Amplified reference gene primers provided the basis for estimating nucleated cell counts. Clones were sequenced by immunoSEQ multiplex PCR, and TCRdb holds only the in-frame ones, with some missing. The DNA was the basis for D and trimming; V, J and clone size are from that table. This table has 140,000 to 150,000 clones, around 90% appearing once. This clone turned up a few times. The Seattle site enrolled patients during active infection and followed them longitudinally. This receptor was identified in a human donor with COVID-19, enrolled during active disease. The donor label of this sample is uncertain. Sample: peripheral blood.

This CDR3 reads CASSFGAGDQETQYF. The CDR3 bases are TGTGCCAGCAGCTTCGGGGCGGGGGACCAAGAGACCCAGTACTTC. The chain has TRBV7-7 and TRBJ2-5; 7 nucleotides align to TRBD2. Germline assignment: CDR1 SSHAT and CDR2 FNYEAQ (reference sequence). Trimming removed 3 bases from V and 0 bases from J; junction bases left unmatched: 4. CDR3 length: 15 amino acids. Filled out from reference TRBV7-7 and TRBJ2-5, the complete variable domain reads GAGVSQSPRYKVTKRGQDVTLRCDPISSHATLYWYQQALGQGPEFLTYFNYEAQPDKSGLPSDRFSAERPEGSISTLTIQRTEQRDSAMYRCASSFGAGDQETQYFGPGTRLLVL.